One and the same sample provided the 2 T cell receptor beta chains below, sequenced in a study of Tregs in tolerant kidney transplant recipients (dated by TCRdb to about 2019). According to the study, the label for this sample's time point signals: blood sample drawn before combined kidney and bone marrow transplant. Libraries were made using the immunoSEQ multiplex PCR assay. TCRdb holds this immuneACCESS table with in-frame rearrangements only. Some clones are missing; in checked studies, unresolved V genes explain under half, and the rest has no known cause. The sample table holds around 85,000 clones, of which 80% to 95% were seen once. The ten largest clones take up about 0.3% of the sample. The material sequenced was Tregs from blood, taken before the transplant. The receptors here all came from a human donor who received a combined kidney and bone marrow transplant.

J is TRBJ2-1 and V is TRBV7-9; 7 bases line up with TRBD2. The CDR3 sequence is 16 residues long. Germline-derived CDR1 and CDR2 are SEHNR and FQNEAQ (reference sequence). V dropped 1 base and J dropped 10; count of bases not matched to a gene: 13. The CDR3 nucleotides are TGTGCCAGCAGCTTAGTAGTAGGGAGGGGATCACCGGAGCAGTTCTTC. Amino acid sequence: CASSLVVGRGSPEQFF.

The chain carries TRBV10-1 and TRBJ2-7; TRBD2 aligns across 10 bases. The CDR3 runs to 15 residues. With V trimmed by 0 bases and J by 4 bases, 3 bases remained unmatched. Looked up from germline, CDR1 is WNHNN and CDR2 is SYGVQD (reference sequence). The CDR3 bases are TGCGCCAGCAGTGAGTCAAATAGCGGGAGGTACGAGCAGTACTTC. Translated: CASSESNSGRYEQYF.